The clone carrying this T cell receptor beta chain has a single count. The germline gives CDR1 SGHNT, CDR2 YYREEE (reference sequence). This CDR3 spans 15 amino acids. Trimming removed 4 bases from V and 0 bases from J, with 11 bases in between. The data were taken from a study of OX40 agonist ivuxolimab in advanced cancers. The method was immunoSEQ multiplex PCR; TCRdb's version includes in-frame clones alone and lacks a portion of them. The table shows over 60,000 clones, with around 90% occurring only once. The specimen was CD4+ or CD8+ T cells sorted from blood, collected in a trial of the OX40 agonist ivuxolimab. This sequence was found in an adult with an advanced solid tumor such as melanoma, head and neck, liver or kidney cancer. The J gene is TRBJ2-4, the V gene TRBV5-4; perhaps TRBD1 as D (6 bases). The CDR3 here is CASSHQGLAKNIQYF. CDR3 DNA: TGTGCCAGCAGCCATCAGGGGCTAGCCAAAAACATTCAGTACTTC.